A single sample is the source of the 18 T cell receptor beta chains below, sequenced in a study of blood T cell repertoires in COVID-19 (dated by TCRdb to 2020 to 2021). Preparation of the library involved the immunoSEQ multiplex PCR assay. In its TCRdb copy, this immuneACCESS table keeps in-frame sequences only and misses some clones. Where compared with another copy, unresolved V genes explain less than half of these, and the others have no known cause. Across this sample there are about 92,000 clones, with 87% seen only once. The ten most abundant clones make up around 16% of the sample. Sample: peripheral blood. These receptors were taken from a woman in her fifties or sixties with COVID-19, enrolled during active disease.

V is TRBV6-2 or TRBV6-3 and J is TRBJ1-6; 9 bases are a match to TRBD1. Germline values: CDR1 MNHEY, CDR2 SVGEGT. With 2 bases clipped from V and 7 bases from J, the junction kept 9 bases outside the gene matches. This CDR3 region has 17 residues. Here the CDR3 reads CASSYRNGQGSNSPLHF. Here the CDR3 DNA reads TGTGCCAGCAGTTACCGAAACGGACAGGGGTCGAATTCACCCCTCCACTTT.

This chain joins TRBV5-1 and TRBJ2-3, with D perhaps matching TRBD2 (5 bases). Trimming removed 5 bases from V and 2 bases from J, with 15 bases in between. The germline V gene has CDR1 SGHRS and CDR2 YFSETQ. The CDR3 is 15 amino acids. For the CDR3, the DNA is TGCGCCAGCAGAGCGGACGGTCACTACACAGATACGCAGTATTTT. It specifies CASRADGHYTDTQYF.

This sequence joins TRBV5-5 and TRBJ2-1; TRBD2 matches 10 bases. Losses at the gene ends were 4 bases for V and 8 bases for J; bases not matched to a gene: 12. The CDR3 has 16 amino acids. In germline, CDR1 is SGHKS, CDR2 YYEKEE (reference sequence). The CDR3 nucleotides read TGTGCCAGCAGCCCACCGAGGAGCGGGGGGGTTGATGAGCAGTTCTTC. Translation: CASSPPRSGGVDEQFF.

CDR3 in amino acids: CASSPNDSNEKLFF. CDR3 in DNA: TGTGCCAGCAGCCCCAATGACAGTAATGAAAAACTGTTTTTT. The rearrangement links TRBV11-2 to TRBJ1-4; D might be TRBD1 (5 bases). This CDR3 comprises 14 residues. Trimming removed 5 bases from V and 4 bases from J, with 11 bases in between. The germline gives CDR1 SGHAT, CDR2 FQNNGV.

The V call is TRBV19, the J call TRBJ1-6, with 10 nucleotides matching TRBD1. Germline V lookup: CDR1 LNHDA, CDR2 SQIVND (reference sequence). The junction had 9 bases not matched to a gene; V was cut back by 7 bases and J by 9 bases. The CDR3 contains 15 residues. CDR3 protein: CASKGPGTGVSPLHF. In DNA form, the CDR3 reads TGTGCCAGTAAAGGCCCCGGGACAGGGGTTTCACCCCTCCACTTT.

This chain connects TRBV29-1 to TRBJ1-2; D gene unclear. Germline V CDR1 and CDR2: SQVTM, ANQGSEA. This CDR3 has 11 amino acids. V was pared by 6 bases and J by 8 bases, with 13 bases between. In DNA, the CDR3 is TGCAGCGTGCCGGGTTTCCCCGGCTACACCTTC. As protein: CSVPGFPGYTF.

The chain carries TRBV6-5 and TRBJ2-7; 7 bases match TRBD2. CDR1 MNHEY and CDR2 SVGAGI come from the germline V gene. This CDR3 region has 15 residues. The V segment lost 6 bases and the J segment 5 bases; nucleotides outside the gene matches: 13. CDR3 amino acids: CASRGDRGEIDEQYF. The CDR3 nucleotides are TGTGCCAGCAGGGGAGATCGGGGGGAGATTGACGAGCAGTACTTC.

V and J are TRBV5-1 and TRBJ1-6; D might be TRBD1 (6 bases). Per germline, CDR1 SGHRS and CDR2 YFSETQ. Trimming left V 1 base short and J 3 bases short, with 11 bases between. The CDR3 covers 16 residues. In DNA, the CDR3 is TGCGCCAGCAGCTTGACCGGACAGCTCTATAATTCACCCCTCCACTTT. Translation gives CASSLTGQLYNSPLHF.

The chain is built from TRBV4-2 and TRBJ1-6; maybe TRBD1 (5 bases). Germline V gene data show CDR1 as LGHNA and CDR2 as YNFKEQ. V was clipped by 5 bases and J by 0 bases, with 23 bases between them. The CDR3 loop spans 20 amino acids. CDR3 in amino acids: CASSDIPGLGRSSYNSPLHF. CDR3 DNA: TGTGCCAGCAGCGATATACCGGGACTCGGGCGCAGCTCCTATAATTCACCCCTCCACTTT.

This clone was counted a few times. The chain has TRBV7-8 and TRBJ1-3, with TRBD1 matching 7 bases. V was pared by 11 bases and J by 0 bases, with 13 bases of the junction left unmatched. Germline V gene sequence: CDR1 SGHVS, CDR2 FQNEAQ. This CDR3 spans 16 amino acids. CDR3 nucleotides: TGTGCCGACATAACCGGGACAGAGCCCTCTGGAAACACCATATATTTT. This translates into CADITGTEPSGNTIYF. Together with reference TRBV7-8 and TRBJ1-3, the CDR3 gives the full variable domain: GAGVSQSPRYKVAKRGQDVALRCDPISGHVSLFWYQQALGQGPEFLTYFQNEAQLDKSGLPSDRFFAERPEGSVSTLKIQRTQQEDSAVYLCADITGTEPSGNTIYFGEGSWLTVV.

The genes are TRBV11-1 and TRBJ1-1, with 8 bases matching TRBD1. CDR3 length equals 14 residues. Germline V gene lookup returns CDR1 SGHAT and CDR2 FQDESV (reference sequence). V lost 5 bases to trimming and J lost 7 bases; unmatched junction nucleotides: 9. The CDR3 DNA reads TGTGCCAGCAGCCGACAGGGGCGAGTCGGTGAAGCTTTCTTT. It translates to CASSRQGRVGEAFF.

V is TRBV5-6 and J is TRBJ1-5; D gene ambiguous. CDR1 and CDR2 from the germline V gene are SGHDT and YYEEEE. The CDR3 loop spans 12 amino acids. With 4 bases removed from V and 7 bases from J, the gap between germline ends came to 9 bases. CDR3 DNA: TGTGCCAGCAGCCAGTCGGGACAGCCCCAGCATTTT. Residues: CASSQSGQPQHF.

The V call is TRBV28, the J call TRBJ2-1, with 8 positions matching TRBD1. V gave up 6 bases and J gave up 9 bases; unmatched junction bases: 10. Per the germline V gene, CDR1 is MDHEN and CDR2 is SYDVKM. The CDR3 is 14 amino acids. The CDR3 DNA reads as TGTGCCAGCAGGACGACAGGGGCTTTAACTGAGCAGTTCTTC. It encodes CASRTTGALTEQFF. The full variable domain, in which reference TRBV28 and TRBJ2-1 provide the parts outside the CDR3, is DVKVTQSSRYLVKRTGEKVFLECVQDMDHENMFWYRQDPGLGLRLIYFSYDVKMKEKGDIPEGYSVSREKKERFSLILESASTNQTSMYLCASRTTGALTEQFFGPGTRLTVL.

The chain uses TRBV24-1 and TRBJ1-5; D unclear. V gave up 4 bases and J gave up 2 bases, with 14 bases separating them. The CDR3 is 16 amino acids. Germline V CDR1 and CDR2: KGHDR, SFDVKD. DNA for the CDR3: TGTGCCACCAGTGACCATGCGGGGTTTGGCAATCAGCCCCAGCATTTT. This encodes CATSDHAGFGNQPQHF.

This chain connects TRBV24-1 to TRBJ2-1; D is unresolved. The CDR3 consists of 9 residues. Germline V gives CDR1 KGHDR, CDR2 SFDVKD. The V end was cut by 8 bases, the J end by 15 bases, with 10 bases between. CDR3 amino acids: CATTPFSFF. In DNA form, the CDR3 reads TGTGCCACCACTCCTTTTTCGTTCTTC.

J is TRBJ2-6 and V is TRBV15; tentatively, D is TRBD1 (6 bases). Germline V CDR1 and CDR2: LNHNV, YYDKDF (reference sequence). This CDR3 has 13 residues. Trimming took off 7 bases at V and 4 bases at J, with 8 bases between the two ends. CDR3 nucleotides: TGTGCCACCAACAGGGCCGGGGCCAACGTCCTGACTTTC. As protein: CATNRAGANVLTF.

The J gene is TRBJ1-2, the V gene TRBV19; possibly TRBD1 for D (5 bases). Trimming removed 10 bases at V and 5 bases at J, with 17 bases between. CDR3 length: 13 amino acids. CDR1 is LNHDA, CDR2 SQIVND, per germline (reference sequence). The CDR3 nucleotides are TGTGCCACCGACGGGGGTGGTAGGTATGGCTACACCTTC. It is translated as CATDGGGRYGYTF.

This CDR3 reads CASSRGGGNTGELFF. CDR3 DNA sequence: TGTGCCAGCAGTCGGGGCGGGGGGAACACCGGGGAGCTGTTTTTT. The chain links TRBV6-5 to TRBJ2-2; 7 nucleotides agree with TRBD2. Germline V gene sequence: CDR1 MNHEY, CDR2 SVGAGI. The junction had 4 bases not matched to a gene; V was cut back by 5 bases and J by 1 base. The CDR3 runs 15 residues.